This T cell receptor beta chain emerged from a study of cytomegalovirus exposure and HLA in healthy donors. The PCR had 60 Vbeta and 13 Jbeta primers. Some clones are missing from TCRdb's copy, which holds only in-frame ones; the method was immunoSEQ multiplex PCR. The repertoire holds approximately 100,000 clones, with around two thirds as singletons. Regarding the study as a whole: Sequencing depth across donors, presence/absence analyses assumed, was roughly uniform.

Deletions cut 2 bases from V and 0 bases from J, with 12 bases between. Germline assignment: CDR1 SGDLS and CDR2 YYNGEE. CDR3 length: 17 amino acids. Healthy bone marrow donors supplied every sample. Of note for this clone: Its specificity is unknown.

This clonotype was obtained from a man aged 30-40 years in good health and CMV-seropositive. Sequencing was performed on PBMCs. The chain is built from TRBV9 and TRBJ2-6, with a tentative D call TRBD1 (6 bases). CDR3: CASSVGQTPSGANVLTF. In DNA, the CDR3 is TGTGCCAGCAGCGTTGGACAGACACCCTCTGGGGCCAACGTCCTGACTTTC.